These 8 T cell receptor beta chains were sequenced from one sample in a study of blood T cell repertoires in COVID-19. Sequenced by immunoSEQ multiplex PCR; TCRdb stores in-frame clones only, minus some. The data contain around 97,000 clones, approximately 87% of them singletons. Material for sequencing was peripheral blood. The receptors stem from a human donor in a cohort sampled during active COVID-19.

The chain uses TRBV5-1 and TRBJ1-4, with 8 bases lining up with TRBD1. With V trimmed by 0 bases and J by 9 bases, 7 bases remained unmatched. Germline assignment: CDR1 SGHRS and CDR2 YFSETQ. CDR3 length equals 15 residues. The CDR3 region has the DNA TGCGCCAGCAGCTTGGAGGGACAGGAGGGCCAAAAACTGTTTTTT. Its translation: CASSLEGQEGQKLFF.

The chain has TRBV5-1 and TRBJ2-7; D is perhaps TRBD2 (6 bases). This CDR3 is built from 14 residues. Germline CDR1 SGHRS, CDR2 YFSETQ. The V gene lost 4 bases and the J gene lost 2 bases, with 13 bases spanning the gap. The CDR3 is CASSRNGGTYEQYF. Written as DNA, the CDR3 is TGCGCCAGCAGCAGAAATGGCGGGACCTACGAGCAGTACTTC.

This chain joins TRBV27 and TRBJ2-3; D remains ambiguous. CDR1 is MNHEY, CDR2 SMNVEV, per germline (reference sequence). Trimming removed 3 bases from V and 1 base from J, with 11 bases in between. The CDR3 spans 15 residues. CDR3 residues: CASSFSRLGTDTQYF. The DNA for the CDR3 is TGTGCCAGCAGTTTTTCCAGGTTGGGCACAGATACGCAGTATTTT.

This sequence joins TRBV10-3 and TRBJ2-7; D might be TRBD1 (5 bases). V was trimmed by 7 bases and J by 5 bases, leaving 15 bases between them. The CDR3 spans 13 residues. Germline assignment: CDR1 ENHRY and CDR2 SYGVKD. In nucleotides, the CDR3 is TGTGCCATCATGGAAGGGGCATACGACGAGCAGTACTTC. This codes for CAIMEGAYDEQYF.

This chain uses TRBV6-2 or TRBV6-3 with TRBJ2-1; D uncertain. This CDR3 has 11 amino acids. CDR1 and CDR2 from the germline V gene are MNHEY and SVGEGT. The V end lost 6 bases, the J end lost 9 bases, and 9 bases lay between the germline ends. For the CDR3, the DNA is TGTGCCAGCAGCTCTACCCGTGAGCAGTTCTTC. It specifies CASSSTREQFF.

The V gene is TRBV6-1, the J gene TRBJ1-4, with 10 bases matching TRBD1. V shed 4 bases and J 0 bases; nucleotides not matched to a gene: 8. This CDR3 spans 18 amino acids. Per the germline V gene, CDR1 is MNHNS and CDR2 is SASEGT. In DNA, the CDR3 is TGTGCCAGCAGTGCCCTCCCGGGACAGGGGACAACTAATGAAAAACTGTTTTTT. This translates into CASSALPGQGTTNEKLFF.

The V and J genes are TRBV18 and TRBJ1-6, with D possibly TRBD1 on 6 matching bases. Trimming stripped 2 bases from V and 14 bases from J, with 13 bases between. The CDR3 consists of 13 residues. Germline V gene data show CDR1 as KGHSH and CDR2 as LQKENI. This chain's CDR3 is CASSPSQGETLHF. CDR3 bases: TGTGCCAGCTCACCATCACAGGGAGAGACCCTCCACTTT.

This chain joins TRBV27 and TRBJ1-1, with 9 bases matching TRBD1. Germline trimming cut 1 base from V and 6 bases from J; bases unmatched to any gene: 6. CDR1 and CDR2 (germline): MNHEY, SMNVEV (reference sequence). The CDR3 is 15 residues long. The CDR3 region is CASSLLQGAGAEAFF. For the CDR3, the DNA is TGTGCCAGCAGTTTATTACAGGGGGCCGGCGCTGAAGCTTTCTTT.